This paragraph covers one T cell receptor (beta chain) sequence. V was cut by 3 bases and J by 0 bases, with 9 bases left in between. This CDR3 region has 15 residues. Germline V gene lookup returns CDR1 SGHRS and CDR2 YFSETQ. The data originate from a study of T cell responses to AZD1222 COVID-19 vaccine. Libraries were prepared by immunoSEQ multiplex PCR; TCRdb keeps only in-frame clonotypes and omits some of them. Among 95,000 to 150,000 clones, approximately 90% were seen once, and the ten largest hold approximately 8.4%. This material consisted of peripheral blood, taken on day 0 of AZD1222 vaccination. The sequence derives from an adult in good health. V is TRBV5-1 and J is TRBJ2-2; D might be TRBD2 (5 bases). In DNA form, the CDR3 reads TGCGCCAGCAGCTCCCGGGGATCGAACACCGGGGAGCTGTTTTTT. As protein: CASSSRGSNTGELFF.